Listed below are T cell receptor beta chains from one sample, sequenced in a study of blood T cell repertoires in COVID-19. Some clones are missing from TCRdb's copy, which holds only in-frame ones; the method was immunoSEQ multiplex PCR. The sample consists of some 90,000 clones, over 75% of them appearing once. The sample was peripheral blood. The receptors originated from a man aged 60 to 75 with acute or convalescent COVID-19. Both conserved end residues are part of each CDR3. The D gene is left open where the match is weak. Not all rows give a size; the values are once, few, many and, for expanded clones, a class.

clone size: many; J gene: TRBJ2-3; CDR3 length: 16; V gene: TRBV7-2; D gene: TRBD1; CDR3 DNA: TGTGCCAGCAGCTTACAGGGGACAGGGCCCACAGATACGCAGTATTTT; CDR3 protein: CASSLQGTGPTDTQYF
clone size: few; J gene: TRBJ1-5; CDR3 length: 13; V gene: TRBV7-9; D gene: .; CDR3 DNA: TGTGCCAGCAGCTTCCTAGCGAATCAGCCCCAGCATTTT; CDR3 protein: CASSFLANQPQHF
clone size: .; J gene: TRBJ1-4; CDR3 length: 13; V gene: TRBV6-6; D gene: .; CDR3 DNA: TGTGCCAGCAGGGCCCCGCCTAATGAAAAACTGTTTTTT; CDR3 protein: CASRAPPNEKLFF
clone size: .; J gene: TRBJ1-2; CDR3 length: 13; V gene: TRBV30; D gene: .; CDR3 DNA: TGTGCCTGGAGGCCGGGCCCAGGGGATGGCTACACCTTC; CDR3 protein: CAWRPGPGDGYTF
clone size: .; J gene: TRBJ1-1; CDR3 length: 16; V gene: TRBV9; D gene: TRBD1; CDR3 DNA: TGTGCCAGCAGCGCACAGGGGGCAGGAATTAACACTGAAGCTTTCTTT; CDR3 protein: CASSAQGAGINTEAFF
clone size: .; J gene: TRBJ2-3; CDR3 length: 16; V gene: TRBV19; D gene: TRBD2; CDR3 DNA: TGTGCCAGTAGTTCTCAAGGACTAGCGGGAGTGGGTACGCAGTATTTT; CDR3 protein: CASSSQGLAGVGTQYF
clone size: .; J gene: TRBJ1-1; CDR3 length: 14; V gene: TRBV9; D gene: .; CDR3 DNA: TGTGCCAGCAGCGCGGGGAATGGTTGGACTGAAGCTTTCTTT; CDR3 protein: CASSAGNGWTEAFF
clone size: .; J gene: TRBJ2-5; CDR3 length: 12; V gene: TRBV3-1/TRBV3-2; D gene: .; CDR3 DNA: TGTGCCAGCAGCCTAGGGGCCGAGACCCAGTACTTC; CDR3 protein: CASSLGAETQYF
clone size: .; J gene: TRBJ2-3; CDR3 length: 14; V gene: TRBV11-2; D gene: .; CDR3 DNA: TGTGCCAGCAGCGGGAAGTTTGGGGGGGATACGCAGTATTTT; CDR3 protein: CASSGKFGGDTQYF
clone size: .; J gene: TRBJ1-5; CDR3 length: 13; V gene: TRBV2; D gene: .; CDR3 DNA: TGTGCCAGCAGTGAAGAGCGGAATCAGCCCCAGCATTTT; CDR3 protein: CASSEERNQPQHF
clone size: .; J gene: TRBJ2-7; CDR3 length: 15; V gene: TRBV6-5; D gene: .; CDR3 DNA: TGTGCCAGCAATTTGTTAGGGCAGGGGATCTACGAGCAGTACTTC; CDR3 protein: CASNLLGQGIYEQYF
clone size: .; J gene: TRBJ2-1; CDR3 length: 15; V gene: TRBV4-2; D gene: TRBD2; CDR3 DNA: TGTGCCAGCAGCCAAGAGGGCGGGAGCGGCAATGAGCAGTTCTTC; CDR3 protein: CASSQEGGSGNEQFF
clone size: .; J gene: TRBJ2-7; CDR3 length: 14; V gene: TRBV7-2; D gene: .; CDR3 DNA: TGTGCCAGCAGCTTTGGACGGGGTGGGTACGAGCAGTACTTC; CDR3 protein: CASSFGRGGYEQYF
clone size: .; J gene: TRBJ2-1; CDR3 length: 14; V gene: TRBV10-3; D gene: TRBD2; CDR3 DNA: TGTGCCATCAGTGAAACTAGCGGGGACAATGAGCAGTTCTTC; CDR3 protein: CAISETSGDNEQFF
clone size: .; J gene: TRBJ1-4; CDR3 length: 17; V gene: TRBV5-4; D gene: TRBD1; CDR3 DNA: TGTGCCAGCAGCTTGGCGGGACAGGGCACAACTAATGAAAAACTGTTTTTT; CDR3 protein: CASSLAGQGTTNEKLFF
clone size: .; J gene: TRBJ2-3; CDR3 length: 16; V gene: TRBV7-9; D gene: TRBD1; CDR3 DNA: TGTGCCAGCAGCTCGGGACGGGACAGGGGCCCAGATACGCAGTATTTT; CDR3 protein: CASSSGRDRGPDTQYF
clone size: .; J gene: TRBJ2-7; CDR3 length: 16; V gene: TRBV4-2; D gene: TRBD2; CDR3 DNA: TGTGCCAGCAGCCAAGATGGGGGAGGGAGCTCCTACGAGCAGTACTTC; CDR3 protein: CASSQDGGGSSYEQYF
clone size: .; J gene: TRBJ2-5; CDR3 length: 15; V gene: TRBV7-6; D gene: .; CDR3 DNA: TGTGCCAGCAGCTTAAGCACTCTCGCGGGAGAGACCCAGTACTTC; CDR3 protein: CASSLSTLAGETQYF
clone size: .; J gene: TRBJ2-7; CDR3 length: 16; V gene: TRBV7-9; D gene: TRBD2; CDR3 DNA: TGTGCCAGCAGCTTAGAGGGGACTAGGAGGACCTACGAGCAGTACTTC; CDR3 protein: CASSLEGTRRTYEQYF
clone size: .; J gene: TRBJ2-7; CDR3 length: 15; V gene: TRBV11-2; D gene: TRBD2; CDR3 DNA: TGTGCCAGCAGCTTAGGACTAGCGCTCACCTACGAGCAGTACTTC; CDR3 protein: CASSLGLALTYEQYF
clone size: once; J gene: TRBJ2-1; CDR3 length: 15; V gene: TRBV3-1/TRBV3-2; D gene: TRBD2; CDR3 DNA: TGTGCCAGCAGCCAAAGCGGGGAGCTACACAATGAGCAGTTCTTC; CDR3 protein: CASSQSGELHNEQFF
clone size: once; J gene: TRBJ1-1; CDR3 length: 15; V gene: TRBV4-1; D gene: .; CDR3 DNA: TGCGCCAGCAGCCAAGCCGGCAGCGGCGACACTGAAGCTTTCTTT; CDR3 protein: CASSQAGSGDTEAFF
clone size: .; J gene: TRBJ2-7; CDR3 length: 12; V gene: TRBV7-9; D gene: .; CDR3 DNA: TGTGCCAGCAGCCAGGACACGTACGAGCAGTACTTC; CDR3 protein: CASSQDTYEQYF
clone size: .; J gene: TRBJ2-1; CDR3 length: 16; V gene: TRBV4-1; D gene: TRBD2; CDR3 DNA: TGCGCCAGCAGCCGACTAGCGAGATCGGAGTACAATGAGCAGTTCTTC; CDR3 protein: CASSRLARSEYNEQFF
clone size: .; J gene: TRBJ2-1; CDR3 length: 15; V gene: TRBV10-2; D gene: .; CDR3 DNA: TGCGCCAGCAGTGAGCCGACCCGCAGGGGAAATGAGCAGTTCTTC; CDR3 protein: CASSEPTRRGNEQFF
clone size: .; J gene: TRBJ1-5; CDR3 length: 18; V gene: TRBV19; D gene: .; CDR3 DNA: TGTGCCAGTAGTATAGACGCCCCCTCGGGAGGCGGCAATCAGCCCCAGCATTTT; CDR3 protein: CASSIDAPSGGGNQPQHF
clone size: .; J gene: TRBJ2-5; CDR3 length: 15; V gene: TRBV19; D gene: .; CDR3 DNA: TGTGCCAGTAGTATAGCTGGGGGAGGCGGAGAGACCCAGTACTTC; CDR3 protein: CASSIAGGGGETQYF
clone size: .; J gene: TRBJ2-7; CDR3 length: 15; V gene: TRBV5-6; D gene: TRBD1; CDR3 DNA: TGTGCCAGCAGCTTGTTGGGACAGGGGTCCTACGAGCAGTACTTC; CDR3 protein: CASSLLGQGSYEQYF
clone size: .; J gene: TRBJ2-2; CDR3 length: 16; V gene: TRBV5-6; D gene: TRBD1; CDR3 DNA: TGTGCCAGCAGCCCGTACACAGGGGGCGCAACCGGGGAGCTGTTTTTT; CDR3 protein: CASSPYTGGATGELFF
clone size: .; J gene: TRBJ2-2; CDR3 length: 15; V gene: TRBV2; D gene: TRBD2; CDR3 DNA: TGTGCCAGCAAGGCGACTAGCGGGAGGGCCGGGGAGCTGTTTTTT; CDR3 protein: CASKATSGRAGELFF
clone size: .; J gene: TRBJ2-3; CDR3 length: 16; V gene: TRBV27; D gene: TRBD2; CDR3 DNA: TGTGCCAGCAGTGCTCTTAGCGGGAGGGCCGTTGATACGCAGTATTTT; CDR3 protein: CASSALSGRAVDTQYF
clone size: .; J gene: TRBJ1-6; CDR3 length: 15; V gene: TRBV5-1; D gene: .; CDR3 DNA: TGCGCCAGCAGCTTGTCTGGGGAGGTTTATTCACCCCTCCACTTT; CDR3 protein: CASSLSGEVYSPLHF
clone size: .; J gene: TRBJ2-3; CDR3 length: 16; V gene: TRBV2; D gene: .; CDR3 DNA: TGTGCCAGCAGCGCGAGAACAGGGTCTAGCACAGATACGCAGTATTTT; CDR3 protein: CASSARTGSSTDTQYF
clone size: once; J gene: TRBJ2-3; CDR3 length: 15; V gene: TRBV27; D gene: TRBD2; CDR3 DNA: TGTGCCAGCAGTTTAAAGCGGGACTTCGCAGATACGCAGTATTTT; CDR3 protein: CASSLKRDFADTQYF
clone size: once; J gene: TRBJ2-7; CDR3 length: 15; V gene: TRBV7-2; D gene: .; CDR3 DNA: TGTGCCAGCAGCTTAGCGGGGCCTGGAGGGCACGAGCAGTACTTC; CDR3 protein: CASSLAGPGGHEQYF